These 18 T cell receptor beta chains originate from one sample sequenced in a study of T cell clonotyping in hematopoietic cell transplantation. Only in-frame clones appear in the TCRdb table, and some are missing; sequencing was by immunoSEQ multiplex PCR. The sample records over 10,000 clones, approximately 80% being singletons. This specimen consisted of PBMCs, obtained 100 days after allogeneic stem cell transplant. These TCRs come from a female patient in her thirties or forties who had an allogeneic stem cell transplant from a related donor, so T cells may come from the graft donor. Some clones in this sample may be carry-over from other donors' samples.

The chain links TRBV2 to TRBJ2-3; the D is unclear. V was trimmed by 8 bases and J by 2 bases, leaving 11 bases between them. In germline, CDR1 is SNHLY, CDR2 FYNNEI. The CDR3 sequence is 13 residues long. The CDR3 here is CASLGKSTDTQYF. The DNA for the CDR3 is TGTGCCAGCCTTGGCAAATCCACAGATACGCAGTATTTT.

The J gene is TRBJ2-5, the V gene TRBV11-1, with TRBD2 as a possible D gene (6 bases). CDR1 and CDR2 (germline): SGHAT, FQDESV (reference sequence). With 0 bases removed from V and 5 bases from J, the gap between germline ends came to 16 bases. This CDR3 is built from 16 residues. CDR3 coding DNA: TGTGCCAGCAGCTTAGCCCACGGGGGTTACGTGGAGACCCAGTACTTC. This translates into CASSLAHGGYVETQYF.

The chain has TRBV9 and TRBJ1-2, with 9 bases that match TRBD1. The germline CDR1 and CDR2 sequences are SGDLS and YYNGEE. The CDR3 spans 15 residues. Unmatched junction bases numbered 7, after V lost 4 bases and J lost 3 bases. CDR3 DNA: TGTGCCAGCAGCTTCAGGACAGGGGAGGACTATGGCTACACCTTC. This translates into CASSFRTGEDYGYTF.

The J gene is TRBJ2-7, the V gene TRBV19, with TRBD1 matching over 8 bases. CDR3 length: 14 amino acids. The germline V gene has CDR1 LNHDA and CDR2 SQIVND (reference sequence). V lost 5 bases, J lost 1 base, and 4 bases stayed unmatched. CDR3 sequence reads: CASSLGQGSYEQYF. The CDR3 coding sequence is TGTGCCAGTAGTCTCGGACAGGGATCCTACGAGCAGTACTTC.

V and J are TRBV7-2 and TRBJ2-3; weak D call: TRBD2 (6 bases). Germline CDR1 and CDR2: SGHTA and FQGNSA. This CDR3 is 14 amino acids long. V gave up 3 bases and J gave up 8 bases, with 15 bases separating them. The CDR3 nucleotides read TGTGCCAGCAGCTTTCCCGGGGGAAGCGGTACGCAGTATTTT. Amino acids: CASSFPGGSGTQYF. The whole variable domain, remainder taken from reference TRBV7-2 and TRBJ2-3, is GAGVSQSPSNKVTEKGKDVELRCDPISGHTALYWYRQSLGQGLEFLIYFQGNSAPDKSGLPSDRFSAERTGGSVSTLTIQRTQQEDSAVYLCASSFPGGSGTQYFGPGTRLTVL.

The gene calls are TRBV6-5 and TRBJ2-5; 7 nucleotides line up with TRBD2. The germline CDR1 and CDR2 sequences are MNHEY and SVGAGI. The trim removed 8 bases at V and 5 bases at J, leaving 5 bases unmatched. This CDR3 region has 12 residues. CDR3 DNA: TGTGCCAGCGGGGTGGGAGGGGAGACCCAGTACTTC. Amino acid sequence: CASGVGGETQYF.

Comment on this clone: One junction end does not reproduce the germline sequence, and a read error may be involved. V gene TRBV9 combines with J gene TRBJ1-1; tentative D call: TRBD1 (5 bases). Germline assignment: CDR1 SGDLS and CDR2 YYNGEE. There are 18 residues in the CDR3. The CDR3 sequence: CASGVSAGNQEGDTEAFF. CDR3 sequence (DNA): TGTGCCAGCGGCGTTTCTGCGGGTAATCAGGAAGGGGACACTGAAGCTTTCTTT.

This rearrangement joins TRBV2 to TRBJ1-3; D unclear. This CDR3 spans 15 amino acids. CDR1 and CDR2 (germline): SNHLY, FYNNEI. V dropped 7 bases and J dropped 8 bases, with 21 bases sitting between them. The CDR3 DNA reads TGTGCCAGCACCTCATCGGGTCTCAAGGCAGACACCATATATTTT. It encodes CASTSSGLKADTIYF.

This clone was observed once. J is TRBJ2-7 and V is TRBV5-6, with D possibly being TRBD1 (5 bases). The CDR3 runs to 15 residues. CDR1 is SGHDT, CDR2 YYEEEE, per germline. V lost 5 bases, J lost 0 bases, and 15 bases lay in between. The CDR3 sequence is CASRRASDSSYEQYF. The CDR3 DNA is TGTGCCAGCAGGCGTGCTTCCGACAGCTCCTACGAGCAGTACTTC. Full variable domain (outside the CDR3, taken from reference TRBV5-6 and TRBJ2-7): DAGVTQSPTHLIKTRGQQVTLRCSPKSGHDTVSWYQQALGQGPQFIFQYYEEEERQRGNFPDRFSGHQFPNYSSELNVNALLLGDSALYLCASRRASDSSYEQYFGPGTRLTVT.

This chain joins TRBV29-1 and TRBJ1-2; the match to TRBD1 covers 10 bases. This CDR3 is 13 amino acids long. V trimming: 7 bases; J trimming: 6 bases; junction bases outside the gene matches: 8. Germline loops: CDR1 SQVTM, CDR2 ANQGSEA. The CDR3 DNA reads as TGCAGCGCCCTCAAGGGACAGGGGAATGGCTACACCTTC. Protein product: CSALKGQGNGYTF.

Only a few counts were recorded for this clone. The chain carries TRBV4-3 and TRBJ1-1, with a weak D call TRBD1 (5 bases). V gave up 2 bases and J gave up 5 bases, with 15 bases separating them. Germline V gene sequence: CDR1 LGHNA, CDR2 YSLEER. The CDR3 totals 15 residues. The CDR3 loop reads CASSQTPRGRTEAFF. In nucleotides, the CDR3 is TGCGCCAGCAGCCAAACCCCGCGGGGGAGGACTGAAGCTTTCTTT.

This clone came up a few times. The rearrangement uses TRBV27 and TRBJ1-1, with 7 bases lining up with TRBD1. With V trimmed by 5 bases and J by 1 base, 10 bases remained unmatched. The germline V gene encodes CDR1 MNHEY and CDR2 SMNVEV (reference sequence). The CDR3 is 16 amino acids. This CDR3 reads CASSPGTAIGNTEAFF. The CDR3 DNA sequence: TGTGCCAGCAGTCCTGGGACAGCCATTGGGAACACTGAAGCTTTCTTT.

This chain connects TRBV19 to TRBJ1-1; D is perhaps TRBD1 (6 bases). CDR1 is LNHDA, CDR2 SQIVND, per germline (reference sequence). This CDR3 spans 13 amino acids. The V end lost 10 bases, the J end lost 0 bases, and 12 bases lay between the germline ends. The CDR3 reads CAMSRGMNTEAFF. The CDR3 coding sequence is TGTGCCATGTCTAGGGGGATGAACACTGAAGCTTTCTTT. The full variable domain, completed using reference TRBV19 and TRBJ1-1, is DGGITQSPKYLFRKEGQNVTLSCEQNLNHDAMYWYRQDPGQGLRLIYYSQIVNDFQKGDIAEGYSVSREKKESFPLTVTSAQKNPTAFYLCAMSRGMNTEAFFGQGTRLTVV.

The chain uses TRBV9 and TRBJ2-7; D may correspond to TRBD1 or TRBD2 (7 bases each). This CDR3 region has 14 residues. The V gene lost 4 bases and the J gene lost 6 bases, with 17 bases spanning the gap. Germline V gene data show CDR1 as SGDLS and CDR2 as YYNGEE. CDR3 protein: CASSSGGGVGEQYF. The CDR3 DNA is TGTGCCAGCAGCTCAGGGGGGGGAGTGGGCGAGCAGTACTTC.

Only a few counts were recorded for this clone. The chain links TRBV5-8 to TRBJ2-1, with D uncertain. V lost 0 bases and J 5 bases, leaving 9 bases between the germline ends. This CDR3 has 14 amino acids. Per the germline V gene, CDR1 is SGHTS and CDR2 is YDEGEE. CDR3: CASSLVPNNNEQFF. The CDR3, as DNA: TGTGCCAGCAGCTTGGTTCCCAACAACAATGAGCAGTTCTTC.

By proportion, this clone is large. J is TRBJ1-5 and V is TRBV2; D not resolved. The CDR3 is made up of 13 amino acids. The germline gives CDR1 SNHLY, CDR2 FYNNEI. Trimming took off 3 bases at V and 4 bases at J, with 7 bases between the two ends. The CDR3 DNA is TGTGCCAGCAGTGATTGGGTGAATCAGCCCCAGCATTTT. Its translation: CASSDWVNQPQHF.

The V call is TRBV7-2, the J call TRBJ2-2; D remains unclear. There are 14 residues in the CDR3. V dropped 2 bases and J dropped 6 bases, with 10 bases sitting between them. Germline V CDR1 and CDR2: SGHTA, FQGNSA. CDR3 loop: CASSLNRRAGELFF. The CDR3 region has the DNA TGTGCCAGCAGCTTAAACCGTCGAGCCGGGGAGCTGTTTTTT.

CDR3 in DNA: TGCGCCAGCAGCTTGGAGCCAGGGAGATATGGCTACACCTTC. Amino acids: CASSLEPGRYGYTF. The genes are TRBV5-1 and TRBJ1-2; the D gene is possibly TRBD1 (5 bases). Germline V gene data show CDR1 as SGHRS and CDR2 as YFSETQ. This CDR3 has 14 residues. With 0 bases removed from V and 5 bases from J, the gap between germline ends came to 11 bases. The variable domain in full, with the rest retrieved from reference TRBV5-1 and TRBJ1-2, is KAGVTQTPRYLIKTRGQQVTLSCSPISGHRSVSWYQQTPGQGLQFLFEYFSETQRNKGNFPGRFSGRQFSNSRSEMNVSTLELGDSALYLCASSLEPGRYGYTFGSGTRLTVV.